This record covers a single T cell receptor beta chain. This clonotype came up many times. Its antigen specificity is not known. No base qualities exist here, and no much larger clone lies one base off it. The sample comes from a study of T cell repertoires in cytomegalovirus infection (dated by TCRdb to between 2018 and 2021). For context, the study as a whole: Because public TCR beta signatures pointed to carriage of CMV infection together with the matching HLA type, the HLA type of each donor mattered for the analysis. Broader findings and caveats from the paper: In the ex vivo response, HLA-C-restricted CMV-specific TCR beta clonotypes were dominant, and in two of eight donors the single most frequent clonotype came from this HLA-C-restricted group. Carriers of CMV infection plus the relevant HLA type were discriminated by the cumulative frequency of public TCR beta family members in the study cohort and in an independent roughly 340-donor cohort.

Trimming at the junction amounts to 10 bases on V and 4 bases on J, and the germline ends lie 8 bases apart. For CDR1 and CDR2, the germline V gene lists SGHTA and FQGNSA. The CDR3 goes from the cysteine to the phenylalanine over 10 residues. Left in the record is the CDR3 DNA by itself, 30 bases read in frame from the first base. TCRdb shows the sequencer as Illumina HiSeq 1500. TCRdb passed the public sequencing reads through fastp at Q25 and MiXCR, retaining productive beta sequences. Duplicate CDR3 protein sequences are folded into a single record with the most common DNA and genes. In all, the sample holds roughly 500,000 distinct CDR3 sequences, and about 11% of those were seen once. Of the sample, more than 8.5% falls within the top ten clones.

This receptor was taken from a human donor in good health (CMV status not recorded). Some clones in this sample may be carry-over from other donors' samples. The V and J segments used are TRBV7-2 and TRBJ2-7; the D assignment is uncertain and may be TRBD1 or TRBD2, with 5 bases supporting each. The sample comprised PBMCs. The DNA is TGTGCCATTGGGGGATACGAGCAGTACTTC. It specifies CAIGGYEQYF.